This T cell receptor (beta chain) stems from a study of blood T cell repertoires in COVID-19. Germline CDR1 SGDLS, CDR2 YYNGEE. The CDR3 spans 14 residues. V was shortened by 4 bases and J by 8 bases, with 15 bases between the two germline ends. Those enrolled, adults aged roughly 18 to 89 years, came from about 24 US areas. In the original processing: Amplifying reference gene primers gave estimates of nucleated cell counts. This table comes from immunoSEQ multiplex PCR, and its TCRdb copy is limited to in-frame clones, with some not included. V and J calls and clone size are those listed in that table; D and trimming were worked out from the DNA. This repertoire shows about 340,000 clones, approximately 86% found once; its top ten account for 4% to 5.5%.

The clonotype was recovered from a woman aged 40 to 50 with acute COVID-19. Material for sequencing was PBMCs or T cells enriched from blood (not recorded which). The chain joins TRBV9 to TRBJ1-4, with a possible D match to TRBD1 (6 bases). The CDR3 bases are TGTGCCAGCAGCCGGGAGGGGGGGCGCGAAAAACTGTTTTTT. Its protein product is CASSREGGREKLFF.